A single sample is the source of the 14 T cell receptor beta chains below, sequenced in a study of CXCR3-negative and CXCR3-positive naive CD8 T cells. TRB cDNA libraries were made by UMI-labeled 5' RACE. TCRdb reprocessed the 5' RACE reads and reports one entry per CDR3 protein, with no DNA. The table lists 100,000 to 150,000 distinct CDR3 sequences. The sequenced sample consisted of naive CXCR3- CD8+ T cells from blood. Subset denoted: CD45RO-CCR7+CD27+CD95- naive CD8+ T cells lacking CXCR3 (TNR3-). Receptors were obtained from a human donor in good health. Some clones in this sample may be carry-over from other donors' samples.

The gene calls are TRBV5-6 and TRBJ2-3. The germline V gene has CDR1 SGHDT and CDR2 YYEEEE. The CDR3 is 16 residues long. CDR3 in amino acids: CASSVRTDYSTDTQYF.

The chain has TRBV11-2 and TRBJ1-5. The CDR3 loop spans 14 amino acids. Germline values: CDR1 SGHAT, CDR2 FQNNGV. CDR3 residues: CASSLGGKLQPQHF.

The chain combines TRBV20-1 with TRBJ2-5. CDR3 length: 14 amino acids. CDR1 and CDR2 (germline): DFQATT, SNEGSKA (reference sequence). CDR3 loop: CSARDSALQETQYF.

The chain carries TRBV20-1 and TRBJ2-7; TCRdb outputs TRBD1, but without DNA this stays unchecked. CDR3 length: 13 residues. Per germline, CDR1 DFQATT and CDR2 SNEGSKA (reference sequence). This CDR3 reads CSARDRVHYEQYF.

The chain uses TRBV6-6 and TRBJ2-1; the D gene TCRdb calls, TRBD1, cannot be checked with no DNA. There are 14 residues in the CDR3. Germline-derived CDR1 and CDR2 are MNHNY and SVGAGI (reference sequence). CDR3: CASSYAGGNNEQFF.

The chain has TRBV28 and TRBJ1-1. The CDR3 has 14 residues. Germline CDR1 and CDR2: MDHEN and SYDVKM. The CDR3 here is CASSLTEKPTEAFF.

This chain connects TRBV6-5 to TRBJ2-5; TCRdb proposes TRBD2, but this gene call is untestable without DNA. Germline V gives CDR1 MNHEY, CDR2 SVGAGI. The CDR3 has 16 residues. CDR3 sequence reads: CASSYGAGVGQETQYF.

V and J are TRBV29-1 and TRBJ2-3; TCRdb calls TRBD2, which cannot be checked without DNA. The CDR3 covers 16 residues. CDR1 is SQVTM, CDR2 ANQGSEA, per germline. The CDR3 reads CSVEGGLAGYADTQYF.

The genes are TRBV27 and TRBJ2-7. This CDR3 contains 13 residues. The germline V gene encodes CDR1 MNHEY and CDR2 SMNVEV (reference sequence). CDR3 region: CASSFGPTLEQYF.

The rearrangement joins TRBV29-1 to TRBJ2-1. The germline gives CDR1 SQVTM, CDR2 ANQGSEA. There are 11 residues in the CDR3. CDR3 protein: CSVETVNEQFF.

CDR3 residues: CATSTATWWVCQPQHF. The chain links TRBV15 to TRBJ1-5. This CDR3 spans 16 amino acids. Germline values: CDR1 LNHNV, CDR2 YYDKDF (reference sequence).

The V and J genes are TRBV29-1 and TRBJ2-1; checking the TCRdb D call of TRBD2 is not possible without DNA. From germline, CDR1 is SQVTM and CDR2 ANQGSEA. CDR3 length: 14 amino acids. CDR3 region: CSVTSGGLQDEQFF.

The J gene is TRBJ2-7, the V gene TRBV6-1; TCRdb's D gene call, TRBD1, goes unchecked for lack of DNA. This CDR3 has 15 residues. Germline CDR1 and CDR2: MNHNS and SASEGT. The CDR3 loop reads CASSQDRTSSYEQYF.

J is TRBJ2-7 and V is TRBV23-1; the TRBD2 assignment by TCRdb is unverifiable without DNA. TRBV23-1 is sorted into the ORF group, with uncertain function. There are 17 residues in the CDR3. The CDR3: CASSQSQTATSGEEQYF.